This T cell receptor (beta chain) was identified during a study of CD8+CD57+ T cells in acquired aplastic anemia. Across the study: Yields of DNA that came from sorted CD4+ and CD8+ cells averaged roughly 3.2 ug.

Genomic DNA acted as the template from which TCR beta VDJ combination and CDR3 sequence profiling were carried out. TCRdb used MiXCR to reprocess the reads, holding one entry per CDR3 protein. Of about 180,000 distinct CDR3 sequences in the sample, roughly 65% were seen once. The CDR3 covers 14 residues. V was trimmed by 3 bases and J by 3 bases, leaving 11 bases between them. The V gene's germline CDR1 is SGHTA and CDR2 FQGNSA. Patients chosen for sequencing had CD8+CD57+ cells that had expanded, as shown by flow cytometry. Acquired aplastic anemia of severe grade affected all patients. This clonotype originated in a human donor with aplastic anemia. The V and J genes are TRBV7-2 and TRBJ2-5; D not resolved. The sample was sorted CD4+, CD8+, or CD8+CD57+ T cells (not recorded which) from PBMCs. The CDR3 DNA reads TGTGCCAGCAGCTTTTGGCCGGTTAAAGAGACCCAGTACTTC. Translation gives CASSFWPVKETQYF.